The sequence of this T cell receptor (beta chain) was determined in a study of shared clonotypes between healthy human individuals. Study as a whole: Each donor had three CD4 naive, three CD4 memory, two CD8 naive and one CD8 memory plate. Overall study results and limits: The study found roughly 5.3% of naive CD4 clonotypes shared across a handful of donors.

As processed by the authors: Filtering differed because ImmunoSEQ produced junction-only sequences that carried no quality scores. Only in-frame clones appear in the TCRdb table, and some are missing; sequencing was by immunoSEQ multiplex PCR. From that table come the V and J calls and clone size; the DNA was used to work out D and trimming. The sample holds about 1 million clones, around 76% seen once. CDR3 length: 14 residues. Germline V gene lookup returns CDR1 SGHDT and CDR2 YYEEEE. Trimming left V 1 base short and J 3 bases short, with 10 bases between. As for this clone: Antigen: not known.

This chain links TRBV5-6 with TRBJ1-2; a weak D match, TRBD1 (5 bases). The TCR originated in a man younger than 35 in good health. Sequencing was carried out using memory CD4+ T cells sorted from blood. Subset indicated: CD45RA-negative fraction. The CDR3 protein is CASSLNPTDYGYTF. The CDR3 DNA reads TGTGCCAGCAGCTTGAACCCGACAGACTATGGCTACACCTTC.